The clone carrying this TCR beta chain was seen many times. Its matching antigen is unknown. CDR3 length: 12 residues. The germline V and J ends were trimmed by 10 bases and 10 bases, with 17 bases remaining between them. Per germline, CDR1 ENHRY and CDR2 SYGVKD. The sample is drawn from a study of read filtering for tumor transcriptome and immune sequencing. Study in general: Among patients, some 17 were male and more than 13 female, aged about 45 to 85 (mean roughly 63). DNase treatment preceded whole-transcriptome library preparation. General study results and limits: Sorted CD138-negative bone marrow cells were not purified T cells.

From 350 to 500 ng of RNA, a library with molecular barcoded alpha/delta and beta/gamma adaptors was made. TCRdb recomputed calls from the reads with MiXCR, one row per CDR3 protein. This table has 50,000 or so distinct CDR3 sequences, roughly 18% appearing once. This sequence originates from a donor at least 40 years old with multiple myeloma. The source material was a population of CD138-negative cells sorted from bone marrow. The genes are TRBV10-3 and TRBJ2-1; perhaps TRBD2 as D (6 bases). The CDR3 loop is CATKRESLEQFF. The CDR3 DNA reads TGTGCCACCAAACGGGAGTCATTAGAGCAGTTCTTC.